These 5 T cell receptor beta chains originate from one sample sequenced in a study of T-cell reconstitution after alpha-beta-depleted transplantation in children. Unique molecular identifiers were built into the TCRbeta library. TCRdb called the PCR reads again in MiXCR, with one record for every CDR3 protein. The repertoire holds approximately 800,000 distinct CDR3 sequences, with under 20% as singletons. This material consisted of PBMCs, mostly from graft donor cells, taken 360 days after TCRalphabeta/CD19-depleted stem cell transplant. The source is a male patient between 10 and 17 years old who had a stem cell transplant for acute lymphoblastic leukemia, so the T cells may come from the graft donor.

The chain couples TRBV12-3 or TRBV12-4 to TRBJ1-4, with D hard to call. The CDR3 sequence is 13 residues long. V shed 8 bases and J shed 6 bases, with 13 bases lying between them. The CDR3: CASGEMSDEKLFF. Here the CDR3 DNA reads TGTGCCAGCGGCGAAATGAGTGATGAAAAACTGTTTTTT.

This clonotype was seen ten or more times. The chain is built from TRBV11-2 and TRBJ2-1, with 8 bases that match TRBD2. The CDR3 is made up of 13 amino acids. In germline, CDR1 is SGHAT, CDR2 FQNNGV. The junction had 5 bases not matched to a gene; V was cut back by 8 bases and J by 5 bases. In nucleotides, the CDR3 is TGTGCCAGCGCCGGGGGGGCCAACAATGAGCAGTTCTTC. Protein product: CASAGGANNEQFF.

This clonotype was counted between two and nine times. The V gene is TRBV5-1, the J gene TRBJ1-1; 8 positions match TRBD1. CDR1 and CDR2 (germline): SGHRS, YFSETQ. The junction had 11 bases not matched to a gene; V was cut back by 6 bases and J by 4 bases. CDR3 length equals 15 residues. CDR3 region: CASTQGVLLSTEAFF. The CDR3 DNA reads TGCGCCAGCACACAGGGGGTCCTTTTAAGCACTGAAGCTTTCTTT.

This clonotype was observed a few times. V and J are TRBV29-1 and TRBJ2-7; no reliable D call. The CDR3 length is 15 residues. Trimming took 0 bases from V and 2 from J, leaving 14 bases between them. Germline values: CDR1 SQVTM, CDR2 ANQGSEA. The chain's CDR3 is CSVEDSKGNPYEQYF. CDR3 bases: TGCAGCGTTGAAGATTCCAAGGGTAACCCCTACGAGCAGTACTTC.

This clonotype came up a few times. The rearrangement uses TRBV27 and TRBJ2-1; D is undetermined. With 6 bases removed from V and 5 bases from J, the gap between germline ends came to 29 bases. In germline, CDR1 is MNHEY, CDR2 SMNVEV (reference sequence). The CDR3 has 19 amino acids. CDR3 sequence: CASRGLLAHISRSDNEQFF. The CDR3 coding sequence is TGTGCCAGCAGAGGCCTTCTCGCTCACATCTCACGGTCGGACAATGAGCAGTTCTTC.